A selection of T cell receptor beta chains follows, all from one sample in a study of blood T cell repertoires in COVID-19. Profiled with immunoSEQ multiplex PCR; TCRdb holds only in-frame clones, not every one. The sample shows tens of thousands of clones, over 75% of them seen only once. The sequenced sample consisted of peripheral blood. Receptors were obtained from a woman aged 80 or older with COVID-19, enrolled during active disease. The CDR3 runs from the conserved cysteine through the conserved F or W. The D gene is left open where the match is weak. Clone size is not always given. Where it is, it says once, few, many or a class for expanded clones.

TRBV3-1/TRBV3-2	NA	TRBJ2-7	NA	TGTGCCAGCAGCCAAGGAGGAGCGCCCCTGGGCGAGCAGTACTTC	CASSQGGAPLGEQYF
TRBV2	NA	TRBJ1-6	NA	TGTGCCAGCAGACCAACAGGGCAGGATTCACCCCTCCACTTT	CASRPTGQDSPLHF
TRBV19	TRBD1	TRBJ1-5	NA	TGTGCCAGTAGTGCATTGACAGGGGCTAGCAATCAGCCCCAGCATTTT	CASSALTGASNQPQHF
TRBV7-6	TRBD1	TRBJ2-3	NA	TGTGCCAGCAGCCTCCGACAGGGGGGAGGGCGCACCACAGATACGCAGTATTTT	CASSLRQGGGRTTDTQYF
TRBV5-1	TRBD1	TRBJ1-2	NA	TGCGCCAGCAGCTCAGCCGGGACAGACTCTAACTATGGCTACACCTTC	CASSSAGTDSNYGYTF
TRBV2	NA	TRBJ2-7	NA	TGTGCCAGCAATGGGGGCCCCTACGAGCAGTACTTC	CASNGGPYEQYF
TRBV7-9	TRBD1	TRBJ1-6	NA	TGTGCCAGCAGCTTGGGACAGTCAAATTCACCCCTCCACTTT	CASSLGQSNSPLHF
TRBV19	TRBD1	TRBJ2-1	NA	TGTGCCAGTAGTATACCGGACAGGTACTACAATGAGCAGTTCTTC	CASSIPDRYYNEQFF
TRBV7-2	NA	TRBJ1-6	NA	TGTGCCAGCAGCCCGAGGCGGATTGGAGCGTTTAGTCCTAATTCACCCCTCCACTTT	CASSPRRIGAFSPNSPLHF
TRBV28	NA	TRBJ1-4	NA	TGTGCCAGCAGTAGCTCAGGGATCAATGAAAAACTGTTTTTT	CASSSSGINEKLFF
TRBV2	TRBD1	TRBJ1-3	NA	TGTGCCAGCGGGGGACAGGGGGCCTCTGGAAACACCATATATTTT	CASGGQGASGNTIYF
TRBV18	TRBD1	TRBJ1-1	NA	TGTGCCAGCTCACCTTCCGGGACAGGGGCTACTGAAGCTTTCTTT	CASSPSGTGATEAFF
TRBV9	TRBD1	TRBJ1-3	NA	TGTGCCAGCAGCGTAGAGGCAGGGGGTTATGGAAACACCATATATTTT	CASSVEAGGYGNTIYF
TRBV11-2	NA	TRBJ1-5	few	TGTGCCAGCAGCCTTCGGGCAGGGGGCAATCAGCCCCAGCATTTT	CASSLRAGGNQPQHF
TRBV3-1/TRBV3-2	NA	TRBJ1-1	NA	TGTGCCAGCAGCCAGCATCCTGACTTACAGGGTGAAGCTTTCTTT	CASSQHPDLQGEAFF
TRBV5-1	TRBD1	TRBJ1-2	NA	TGCGCCAGCAGCTCAATAGGGGGCCCCGGTTTACGGAATGGCTACACCTTC	CASSSIGGPGLRNGYTF
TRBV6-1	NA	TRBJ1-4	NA	TGTGCCAGCAGTGCCAGGGCCGGGACTGTAAATGAAAAACTGTTTTTT	CASSARAGTVNEKLFF
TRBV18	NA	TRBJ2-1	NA	TGTGCCAGCTCACCAGCCGGGACAACTGTCCGGGGTGAGCAGTTCTTC	CASSPAGTTVRGEQFF
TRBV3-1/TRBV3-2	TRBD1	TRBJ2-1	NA	TGTGCCAGCAGCATTACCGGGACAGAGCTTTACAATGAGCAGTTCTTC	CASSITGTELYNEQFF
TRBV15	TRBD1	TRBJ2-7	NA	TGTGCCACCAGCAGAGCCGGGACAGCCTACGAGCAGTACTTC	CATSRAGTAYEQYF
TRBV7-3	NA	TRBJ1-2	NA	TGTGCCAGCAGCTTCGACAGCAGTGTTGGCTACACCTTC	CASSFDSSVGYTF
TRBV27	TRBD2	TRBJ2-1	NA	TGTGCCAGCAGCAAGGGACTAGCGGGGGGGAGCTCCTACAATGAGCAGTTCTTC	CASSKGLAGGSSYNEQFF
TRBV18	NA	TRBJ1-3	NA	TGTGCCAGCTCACCCATTCTGAGCTCTGGAAACACCATATATTTT	CASSPILSSGNTIYF
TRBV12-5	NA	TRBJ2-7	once	TGTGCTAGTGGTTTGGCCCCAAAGGAGTACGAGCAGTACTTC	CASGLAPKEYEQYF